Below, 13 T cell receptor beta chains from the same sample are listed, as sequenced in a study of patients and donors after allogeneic stem cell transplantation. TCRdb reanalysed the RT-PCR reads using MiXCR and keeps one entry per CDR3 protein. This table has tens of thousands of distinct CDR3 sequences, less than 30% appearing once. Sequences were obtained from blood, either unsorted or a sorted T cell fraction (not recorded which). All receptors come from a human donor who was either an allogeneic HSCT recipient or a stem cell or donor lymphocyte infusion donor (not recorded which). It is not recorded whose cells these are; they may come from a transplant donor.

This clonotype qualifies as medium-sized (0.01 to 0.1%). The rearrangement links TRBV6-5 to TRBJ1-1, with TRBD1 matching 7 bases. After removal of 7 bases from V and 4 bases from J, the junction contained 9 bases not matched to a gene. Per the germline V gene, CDR1 is MNHEY and CDR2 is SVGAGI. CDR3 length equals 14 residues. CDR3 region: CASKPHRGTTEAFF. CDR3 sequence (DNA): TGTGCCAGCAAACCACACAGGGGTACCACTGAAGCTTTCTTT.

This clonotype was observed at least ten times. In DNA form, the CDR3 reads TGTGCCAGCAGTTTAGCCGACACTGAAGCTTTCTTT. This sequence encodes CASSLADTEAFF. The chain couples TRBV12-3 or TRBV12-4 to TRBJ1-1; D ambiguous. V lost 0 bases and J 3 bases, leaving 2 bases between the germline ends. CDR3 length: 12 residues.

At least ten counts were recorded for this clonotype. This chain joins TRBV20-1 and TRBJ1-4; possible D gene TRBD1, 6 bases. The V gene lost 2 bases and the J gene lost 6 bases, with 16 bases spanning the gap. CDR3 length equals 15 residues. CDR1 DFQATT and CDR2 SNEGSKA come from the germline V gene (reference sequence). CDR3 sequence reads: CSARSGGGQHEKLFF. CDR3 DNA: TGCAGTGCTAGATCCGGGGGAGGACAGCATGAAAAACTGTTTTTT.

This chain links TRBV10-3 with TRBJ1-1, with a weak D call TRBD1 (6 bases). The CDR3 is made up of 14 amino acids. Germline V CDR1 and CDR2: ENHRY, SYGVKD. Trimming took off 1 base at V and 8 bases at J, with 14 bases between the two ends. In nucleotides, the CDR3 is TGTGCCATCAGTGAGTTTACAGGGCAGGCAGAAGCTTTCTTT. Protein sequence: CAISEFTGQAEAFF.

This clonotype has ten or more counts. The genes are TRBV10-3 and TRBJ2-3; the match to TRBD2 covers 7 bases. The J segment lost 0 bases and the V segment lost 0 bases, leaving 9 bases of the junction unmatched. The CDR3 extends over 18 amino acids. CDR1 is ENHRY, CDR2 SYGVKD, per germline. The CDR3 region is CAISESTHSGSSTDTQYF. The CDR3 DNA follows: TGTGCCATCAGTGAGTCGACCCATAGCGGGTCTAGCACAGATACGCAGTATTTT.

V and J are TRBV6-6 and TRBJ2-4; either TRBD1 or TRBD2 may supply D (5 bases each). Trimming left V 8 bases short and J 0 bases short, with 17 bases between. CDR1 MNHNY and CDR2 SVGAGI come from the germline V gene (reference sequence). This CDR3 region has 16 residues. The CDR3 coding sequence is TGTGCCAGCCAGGCGGCAGTGGGGGTAGCCAAAAACATTCAGTACTTC. Amino acid sequence: CASQAAVGVAKNIQYF.

This chain links TRBV7-3 with TRBJ2-2, with TRBD1 matching 9 bases. Trimming at V came to 4 bases and at J to 5 bases, leaving 5 bases not matched to a gene. The CDR3 extends over 15 amino acids. Germline V lookup: CDR1 SGHTA, CDR2 FQGTGA. CDR3 nucleotides: TGTGCCAGCAGCTCCGGGACAGGGCGGACCGGGGAGCTGTTTTTT. Its translation: CASSSGTGRTGELFF.

The chain couples TRBV7-6 to TRBJ1-6, with a weak D call TRBD1 (6 bases). Trimming pared 2 bases from V and 10 bases from J, leaving 24 bases between. Germline CDR1 is SGHVS and CDR2 is FNYEAQ. This CDR3 region has 18 residues. CDR3 DNA sequence: TGTGCCAGCAGCTTAATTCCGCTAGCGGACAGACTTTGGTCACCCCTCCACTTT. It is translated as CASSLIPLADRLWSPLHF.

This chain joins TRBV5-1 and TRBJ2-5; TRBD2 matches at 9 bases. The CDR3 runs 15 residues. Germline V lookup: CDR1 SGHRS, CDR2 YFSETQ. The V and J ends lost 0 bases and 4 bases, in that order; junction bases with no gene match: 4. Here the CDR3 reads CASSLALAGPETQYF. The CDR3 coding sequence is TGCGCCAGCAGCTTGGCCCTAGCGGGACCAGAGACCCAGTACTTC.

The chain uses TRBV20-1 and TRBJ2-3, with 8 bases that match TRBD1. This CDR3 is 14 amino acids long. Germline-derived CDR1 and CDR2 are DFQATT and SNEGSKA (reference sequence). Trimming cost V 5 bases and J 1 base; bases outside gene matches: 5. CDR3 region: CSAFTGGGTDTQYF. As DNA, the CDR3 is TGCAGTGCTTTTACAGGGGGAGGCACAGATACGCAGTATTTT.

The chain carries TRBV7-9 and TRBJ1-3, with D uncertain. Trimming pared 6 bases from V and 0 bases from J, leaving 6 bases between. Germline CDR1 and CDR2: SEHNR and FQNEAQ (reference sequence). This CDR3 has 13 residues. The CDR3 nucleotides are TGTGCCAGCAGATCGTCCTCTGGAAACACCATATATTTT. Residues: CASRSSSGNTIYF. Variable domain in full (rest from reference TRBV7-9 and TRBJ1-3): DTGVSQNPRHKITKRGQNVTFRCDPISEHNRLYWYRQTLGQGPEFLTYFQNEAQLEKSRLLSDRFSAERPKGSFSTLEIQRTEQGDSAMYLCASRSSSGNTIYFGEGSWLTVV.

The rearrangement uses TRBV5-1 and TRBJ2-3, with 11 positions matching TRBD2. CDR3 length: 14 amino acids. Germline trimming cut 4 bases from V and 6 bases from J; bases unmatched to any gene: 4. Germline lookup yields CDR1 SGHRS and CDR2 YFSETQ. CDR3 sequence: CASSILAGVDTQYF. The CDR3 DNA reads as TGCGCCAGCAGCATACTAGCGGGGGTGGATACGCAGTATTTT.

The chain couples TRBV5-1 to TRBJ1-1; no clear D. Trimming took off 0 bases at V and 1 base at J, with 4 bases between the two ends. The CDR3 covers 13 residues. Germline CDR1 reads SGHRS; CDR2 reads YFSETQ. CDR3 region: CASSLDTNTEAFF. The CDR3 bases are TGCGCCAGCAGCTTGGACACGAACACTGAAGCTTTCTTT.